Shown below are 5 T cell receptor beta chains from a single sample sequenced in a study of T cell clonality in common variable immunodeficiency. Study-wide findings and caveats: Reportedly, TCR beta sequences from common variable immunodeficiency showed fewer deletions and N-nucleotide insertions.

These receptors have no identified antigens. Sequenced by immunoSEQ multiplex PCR; TCRdb stores in-frame clones only, minus some. This set yields about 26,000 clones and no singletons; the top ten hold approximately 24%. Source material: peripheral blood mononuclear cells. The receptors derive from a human donor with common variable immunodeficiency.

This clone has a count of ten or more. With the read ending 3 residues before the CDR3 end, the germline J gene is used to fill in that end. This chain joins TRBV18 and TRBJ1-1; 8 nucleotides line up with TRBD1. The length of the CDR3 is 13 residues. V gave up 5 bases and J gave up 6 bases; unmatched junction bases: 5. Germline loops: CDR1 KGHSH, CDR2 LQKENI. The CDR3 reads CASSSLQGAEAFF. CDR3 bases read: TGTGCCAGCTCATCATTACAGGGGGCTGAA. Full variable domain (outside the CDR3, taken from reference TRBV18 and TRBJ1-1): NAGVMQNPRHLVRRRGQEARLRCSPMKGHSHVYWYRQLPEEGLKFMVYLQKENIIDESGMPKERFSAEFPKEGPSILRIQQVVRGDSAAYFCASSSLQGAEAFFGQGTRLTVV.

This clone was detected many times. Incomplete CDR3 DNA: TGTGCCAGCAGCTCTAGCGGGAGGGTCGGGGAG. It specifies CASSSSGRVGE. The full CDR3 is CASSSSGRVGELFF. This chain joins TRBV7-2 and TRBJ2-2; 12 bases are a match to TRBD2. The read ends 3 residues before the CDR3 terminus; that terminus is restored from the germline J gene. The germline gives CDR1 SGHTA, CDR2 FQGNSA. This CDR3 spans 14 amino acids. Trimming took 4 bases from V and 7 from J; bases not matched to a gene: 1.

This clone was seen many times. The read finishes 3 residues shy of the CDR3 end, and the germline J gene is used to complete it. The chain uses TRBV5-1 and TRBJ2-1; weak D call: TRBD2 (6 bases). Trimming cost V 6 bases and J 0 bases, with 13 bases left between them. The germline gives CDR1 SGHRS, CDR2 YFSETQ. The CDR3 consists of 15 residues. The CDR3 loop is CASNRDSSSYNEQFF. The sequenced part of the CDR3 DNA is TGCGCCAGCAACCGGGACTCAAGCTCCTACAATGAG.

Ten or more counts support this clone. The read gets to within 3 residues of the CDR3 end, and the germline J gene fills in the rest. V usage is TRBV5-6 and J usage is TRBJ2-3; TRBD2 matches 7 bases. The CDR3 has 12 amino acids. J gave up 5 bases and V 7 bases, and 4 bases lay outside the gene matches. Germline loops: CDR1 SGHDT, CDR2 YYEEEE. The CDR3: CASVSGGDTQYF. Partial CDR3 DNA: TGTGCCAGCGTCTCGGGGGGAGATACG.

This clone was found many times. The CDR3 end lies 3 residues beyond the end of the read and is filled in from the germline J gene. The rearrangement joins TRBV20-1 to TRBJ2-1, with D unresolved. The V gene's germline CDR1 is DFQATT and CDR2 SNEGSKA (reference sequence). V dropped 3 bases and J dropped 8 bases, with 14 bases sitting between them. The length of the CDR3 is 13 residues. The covered CDR3 bases are TGCAGTGCTAGGCGTGTTGGGCCCCATGAG. It specifies CSARRVGPHE. The entire CDR3 protein is CSARRVGPHEQFF.